Shown below are 8 T cell receptor beta chains from a single sample sequenced in a study of blood T cell repertoires in COVID-19. Profiled with immunoSEQ multiplex PCR; TCRdb holds only in-frame clones, not every one. The sample gives about 140,000 clones, 86% of which show up once; under 4.5% is in the top ten. The sample comprised PBMCs or T cells enriched from blood (not recorded which). The receptors were sampled from a man aged 45 to 65 who had recovered from COVID-19.

The chain is built from TRBV11-3 and TRBJ2-1; D unresolved. V was cut by 1 base and J by 4 bases, with 8 bases left in between. The CDR3 consists of 14 residues. The germline V gene has CDR1 SGHNT and CDR2 YENEEA. The CDR3 loop is CASSLASQYNEQFF. DNA for the CDR3: TGTGCCAGCAGCTTAGCCTCCCAGTACAATGAGCAGTTCTTC.

The J gene is TRBJ1-4, the V gene TRBV27, with D unresolved. CDR3 length: 14 residues. Germline-derived CDR1 and CDR2 are MNHEY and SMNVEV (reference sequence). Trimming shortened V by 7 bases and J by 4 bases, and 13 bases separated the two germline ends. In DNA form, the CDR3 reads TGTGCCAGCAAGCGAAGACCGGATAATGAAAAACTGTTTTTT. Amino acids: CASKRRPDNEKLFF.

The chain links TRBV2 to TRBJ2-2; 12 nucleotides agree with TRBD2. V lost 7 bases to trimming and J lost 5 bases; unmatched junction nucleotides: 8. Germline assignment: CDR1 SNHLY and CDR2 FYNNEI. The CDR3 sequence is 16 residues long. This CDR3 reads CASIASGRAKTGELFF. Here the CDR3 DNA reads TGTGCCAGCATCGCTAGCGGGAGGGCCAAGACCGGGGAGCTGTTTTTT.

The rearrangement links TRBV6-2 or TRBV6-3 to TRBJ1-3; 7 bases fit TRBD1. This CDR3 region has 17 residues. The V gene's germline CDR1 is MNHEY and CDR2 SVGEGT. Germline trimming cut 2 bases from V and 0 bases from J; bases unmatched to any gene: 7. The CDR3 region has the DNA TGTGCCAGCAGTTACCCGGGACAGACACTCTCTGGAAACACCATATATTTT. Amino acids: CASSYPGQTLSGNTIYF.

V and J are TRBV5-1 and TRBJ1-3; D is undetermined. Germline CDR1 and CDR2: SGHRS and YFSETQ. The ends were cut back, 0 bases at V and 0 bases at J, with 10 bases in the middle. The CDR3 covers 16 residues. Written as DNA, the CDR3 is TGCGCCAGCAGCTTGGGTCTACAGTTCTCTGGAAACACCATATATTTT. It translates to CASSLGLQFSGNTIYF.

This chain joins TRBV6-5 and TRBJ1-3; the D is unclear. There are 14 residues in the CDR3. The germline gives CDR1 MNHEY, CDR2 SVGAGI. Trimming cost V 0 bases and J 3 bases, with 6 bases left between them. CDR3 bases: TGTGCCAGCAGTTACTCCCCGGTTGGAAACACCATATATTTT. Translation gives CASSYSPVGNTIYF.

The chain joins TRBV6-5 to TRBJ2-1, with 7 bases that match TRBD1. Trimming at V came to 5 bases and at J to 3 bases, leaving 7 bases not matched to a gene. Looked up from germline, CDR1 is MNHEY and CDR2 is SVGAGI. The CDR3 length is 15 residues. CDR3 in amino acids: CASSPTGAYYNEQFF. DNA for the CDR3: TGTGCCAGCAGTCCAACAGGGGCCTACTACAATGAGCAGTTCTTC.

The chain carries TRBV4-3 and TRBJ2-3; TRBD1 matches at 12 bases. Germline CDR1 reads LGHNA; CDR2 reads YSLEER. This CDR3 contains 15 residues. The V segment lost 4 bases and the J segment 4 bases; nucleotides outside the gene matches: 3. The CDR3 DNA reads as TGCGCCAGCAGCCGGGGGACAGGGGGCCCAGATACGCAGTATTTT. Encoded protein: CASSRGTGGPDTQYF.